Sequencing of this T cell receptor (beta chain) was carried out in a study of CD8 T cells in ankylosing spondylitis. The study's findings and limits: Clones tied to disease were said to be significantly enriched in matched ankylosing spondylitis synovial fluid. A motif of under ten highly homologous TCR beta variants was seen as apparently characteristic of ankylosing spondylitis blood.

This clonotype came up many times. The antigen is undetermined. TCRdb itself ran the 5' RACE reads through MiXCR, one entry per CDR3 protein. The repertoire holds some 130,000 distinct CDR3 sequences, with roughly an eighth as singletons. Source material: blood, either unsorted or a sorted T cell fraction (not recorded which). The clonotype was recovered from a female donor with ankylosing spondylitis or in good health (not recorded which).

CDR3 sequence: CSASIAGGPLDTQYF. In DNA, the CDR3 is TGCAGTGCGAGTATAGCGGGAGGGCCTTTAGATACGCAGTATTTT. V usage is TRBV20-1 and J usage is TRBJ2-3, with 11 positions matching TRBD2. This CDR3 region has 15 residues. Germline V CDR1 and CDR2: DFQATT, SNEGSKA (reference sequence). V lost 6 bases, J lost 5 bases, and 10 bases stayed unmatched.